These T cell receptor beta chains were read from a single sample in a study of response to subunit inactivated influenza vaccine. MiXCR, applied by TCRdb to the RT-PCR reads, yields one record per CDR3 protein. Here the sample spans some 200,000 distinct CDR3 sequences, over 9.5% being singletons. Separately, the same data were catalogued under a study of T cells expressing NK-cell markers.

The material sequenced was CD8+ T cells sorted from PBMCs, taken 12 days after vaccination. Receptors were obtained from a man aged 45-60 years who received an inactivated influenza vaccine. CDR3s include the opening cysteine and the closing phenylalanine or tryptophan. The order of the fields is V gene, D gene, J gene, CDR3 protein. The D gene is left open where the match is weak.

v_call: TRBV19
d_call: NA
j_call: TRBJ2-7
cdr3_aa: CASSIRTPYEQYF

v_call: TRBV5-1
d_call: TRBD2
j_call: TRBJ2-7
cdr3_aa: CASSPSGGSVNEQYF

v_call: TRBV20-1
d_call: NA
j_call: TRBJ1-2
cdr3_aa: CSASYPGTIKYTF

v_call: TRBV10-3
d_call: NA
j_call: TRBJ1-3
cdr3_aa: CAIRIGTEAGNTIYF

v_call: TRBV28
d_call: TRBD1
j_call: TRBJ2-5
cdr3_aa: CASSRTGGVQETQYF

v_call: TRBV5-1
d_call: NA
j_call: TRBJ2-2
cdr3_aa: CASSLVVDTGELFF

v_call: TRBV2
d_call: NA
j_call: TRBJ1-2
cdr3_aa: CASSGLTTTVVYGYTF

v_call: TRBV11-3
d_call: NA
j_call: TRBJ2-5
cdr3_aa: CASSLGLGTHVQETQYF

v_call: TRBV6-1
d_call: TRBD2
j_call: TRBJ2-5
cdr3_aa: CASSLDGGDQETQYF

v_call: TRBV7-9
d_call: NA
j_call: TRBJ2-2
cdr3_aa: CASSLDSNTGELFF

v_call: TRBV11-2
d_call: NA
j_call: TRBJ2-7
cdr3_aa: CATRRASYEQYF

v_call: TRBV29-1
d_call: NA
j_call: TRBJ2-1
cdr3_aa: CSVEQRGYEQFF

v_call: TRBV6-2/TRBV6-3
d_call: TRBD1
j_call: TRBJ1-1
cdr3_aa: CASSWDTGGGNTEAFF

v_call: TRBV7-7
d_call: TRBD2
j_call: TRBJ2-1
cdr3_aa: CASSPGLADNEQFF

v_call: TRBV19
d_call: NA
j_call: TRBJ1-2
cdr3_aa: CASSIGQGGSYGYTF

v_call: TRBV7-9
d_call: NA
j_call: TRBJ2-1
cdr3_aa: CASSFEDYNEQFF

v_call: TRBV7-9
d_call: NA
j_call: TRBJ2-3
cdr3_aa: CASSSRPGGNTVAQYF

v_call: TRBV28
d_call: TRBD2
j_call: TRBJ2-3
cdr3_aa: CASSFETSGRGTDTQYF

v_call: TRBV20-1
d_call: NA
j_call: TRBJ2-1
cdr3_aa: CCARGEDRGSSYNEQFF

v_call: TRBV29-1
d_call: NA
j_call: TRBJ2-1
cdr3_aa: CSVEGRAYYNEQFF

v_call: TRBV7-9
d_call: TRBD2
j_call: TRBJ2-3
cdr3_aa: CASSPRTSGGADTQYF

v_call: TRBV6-2/TRBV6-3
d_call: TRBD1
j_call: TRBJ2-2
cdr3_aa: CASSYSRTGPPGELFF

v_call: TRBV11-2
d_call: NA
j_call: TRBJ2-1
cdr3_aa: CASSLEPTLYYNEQFF

v_call: TRBV6-2/TRBV6-3
d_call: NA
j_call: TRBJ1-5
cdr3_aa: CASSYPPGSQPQHF

v_call: TRBV7-9
d_call: TRBD2
j_call: TRBJ2-1
cdr3_aa: CASDAGGERGYNEQFF

v_call: TRBV5-6
d_call: TRBD1
j_call: TRBJ2-7
cdr3_aa: CASSLPGTGVREQYF

v_call: TRBV20-1
d_call: NA
j_call: TRBJ2-5
cdr3_aa: CSARGPGHQETQYF

v_call: TRBV4-1
d_call: NA
j_call: TRBJ1-1
cdr3_aa: CASSQVSGNTEAFF

v_call: TRBV4-2
d_call: NA
j_call: TRBJ2-3
cdr3_aa: CASSQLPSGMDTQYF

v_call: TRBV28
d_call: NA
j_call: TRBJ1-5
cdr3_aa: CASSFVEGWVNQPQHF

v_call: TRBV6-5
d_call: NA
j_call: TRBJ2-1
cdr3_aa: CASSYSPGWDEQFF

v_call: TRBV20-1
d_call: NA
j_call: TRBJ2-3
cdr3_aa: CSASKNPSRNTDTQYF

v_call: TRBV12-3/TRBV12-4
d_call: NA
j_call: TRBJ1-5
cdr3_aa: CASSLGTENQPQHF

v_call: TRBV7-9
d_call: NA
j_call: TRBJ2-1
cdr3_aa: CASSHRSQGFEQFF

v_call: TRBV29-1
d_call: NA
j_call: TRBJ2-1
cdr3_aa: CSVVLGSEQFF

v_call: TRBV7-9
d_call: NA
j_call: TRBJ2-5
cdr3_aa: CASSSWLEKETQYF

v_call: TRBV28
d_call: TRBD1
j_call: TRBJ1-5
cdr3_aa: CASSFPSRTHGQGDQPQHF

v_call: TRBV29-1
d_call: NA
j_call: TRBJ2-3
cdr3_aa: CSVEDRIGRRTDTQYF

v_call: TRBV2
d_call: TRBD1
j_call: TRBJ1-2
cdr3_aa: CASSEAQDRITYGYTF

v_call: TRBV5-1
d_call: TRBD1
j_call: TRBJ1-1
cdr3_aa: CASSFEGANTEAFF

v_call: TRBV18
d_call: TRBD1
j_call: TRBJ2-1
cdr3_aa: CASSLTGQGINNEQFF

v_call: TRBV7-6
d_call: NA
j_call: TRBJ2-7
cdr3_aa: CASSLGQGMGYEQYF

v_call: TRBV4-3
d_call: NA
j_call: TRBJ2-2
cdr3_aa: CASSQDQWVPGELFF

v_call: TRBV5-6
d_call: NA
j_call: TRBJ1-2
cdr3_aa: CASSLGTSGYTF